The present T cell receptor (beta chain) was sequenced within a study of T cell clones after liver transplantation. Across the whole study: TCRbeta sequencing after a pre-transplant mixed lymphocyte reaction identified graft-donor-reactive clones, later tracked in post-transplant blood. Graft-donor-reactive sequences were compared with third-party-reactive TCRbeta sequences from pre-transplant mixed lymphocyte reactions. Without induction therapy, subjects received standard immunosuppression until 12-24 months post-transplant.

Findings of the study overall: Donor-reactive sequences fell more than third party-reactive ones, suggesting partial deletion.

Comments on this clone: The antigen remains undetermined.

The germline V gene has CDR1 SNHLY and CDR2 FYNNEI. The CDR3 loop spans 11 amino acids. The table came from immunoSEQ multiplex PCR; TCRdb's copy has only in-frame clones and leaves some out. The sample has 90,000 to 120,000 clones, around four fifths seen once. The sequenced sample was CD4+ T cells from blood, obtained before liver transplant. This receptor was obtained from a human donor who received a liver transplant. This chain connects TRBV2 to TRBJ2-1; D is uncertain. DNA of the CDR3: TGTGCTAGCTTGATGGACAATGAGCAGTTCTTC. Its protein product is CASLMDNEQFF.